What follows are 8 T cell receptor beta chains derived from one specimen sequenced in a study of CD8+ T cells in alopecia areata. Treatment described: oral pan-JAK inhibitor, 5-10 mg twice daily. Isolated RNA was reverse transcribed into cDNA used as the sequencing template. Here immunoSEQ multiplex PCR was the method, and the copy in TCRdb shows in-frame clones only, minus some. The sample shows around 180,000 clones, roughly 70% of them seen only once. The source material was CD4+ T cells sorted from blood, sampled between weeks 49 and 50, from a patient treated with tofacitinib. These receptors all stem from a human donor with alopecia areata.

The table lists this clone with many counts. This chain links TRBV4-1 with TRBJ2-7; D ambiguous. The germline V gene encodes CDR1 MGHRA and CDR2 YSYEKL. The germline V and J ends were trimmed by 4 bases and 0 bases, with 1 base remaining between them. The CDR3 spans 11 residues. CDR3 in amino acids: CASSPSYEQYF. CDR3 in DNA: TGCGCCAGCAGCCCCTCCTACGAGCAGTACTTC.

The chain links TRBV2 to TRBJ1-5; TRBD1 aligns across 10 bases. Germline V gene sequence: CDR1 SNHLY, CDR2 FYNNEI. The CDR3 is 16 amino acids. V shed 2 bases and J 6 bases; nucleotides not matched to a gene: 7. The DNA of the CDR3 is TGTGCCAGCAGTGAAATCGGGACAGGGGACATTCAGCCCCAGCATTTT. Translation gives CASSEIGTGDIQPQHF.

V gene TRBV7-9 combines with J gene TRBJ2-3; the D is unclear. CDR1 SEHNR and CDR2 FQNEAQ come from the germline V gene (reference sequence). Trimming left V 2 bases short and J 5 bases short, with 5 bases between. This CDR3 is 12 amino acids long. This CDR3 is CASSLLVDTQYF. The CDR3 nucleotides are TGTGCCAGCAGCTTACTAGTAGATACGCAGTATTTT.

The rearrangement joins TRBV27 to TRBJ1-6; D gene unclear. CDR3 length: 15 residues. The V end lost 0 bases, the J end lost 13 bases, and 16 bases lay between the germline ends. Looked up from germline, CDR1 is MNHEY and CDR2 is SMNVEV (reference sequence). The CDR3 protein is CASSLSTVLHHPLHF. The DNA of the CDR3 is TGTGCCAGCAGTTTATCCACAGTGTTGCACCACCCCCTCCACTTT.

In DNA form, the CDR3 reads TGTGCCAGCAGCGCCGGGACAGGGTCTTCACCCCTCCACTTT. This gives the protein CASSAGTGSSPLHF. The rearrangement uses TRBV9 and TRBJ1-6; TRBD1 aligns across 9 bases. This CDR3 region has 14 residues. Looked up from germline, CDR1 is SGDLS and CDR2 is YYNGEE. V lost 3 bases and J lost 9; bases outside the gene matches: 4.

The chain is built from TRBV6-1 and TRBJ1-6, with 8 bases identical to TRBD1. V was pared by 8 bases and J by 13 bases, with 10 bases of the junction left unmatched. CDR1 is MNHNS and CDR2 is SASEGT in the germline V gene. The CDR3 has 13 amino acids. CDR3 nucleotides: TGTGCCAGCCGAGATGACAGGGGATCTCCCCTCCACTTT. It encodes CASRDDRGSPLHF.

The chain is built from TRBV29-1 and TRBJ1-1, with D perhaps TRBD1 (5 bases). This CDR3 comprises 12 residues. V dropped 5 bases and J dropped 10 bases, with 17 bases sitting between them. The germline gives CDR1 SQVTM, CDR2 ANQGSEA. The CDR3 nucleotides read TGCAGCGTTTTTAGGACGTACGGGGGAGCTTTCTTT. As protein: CSVFRTYGGAFF.

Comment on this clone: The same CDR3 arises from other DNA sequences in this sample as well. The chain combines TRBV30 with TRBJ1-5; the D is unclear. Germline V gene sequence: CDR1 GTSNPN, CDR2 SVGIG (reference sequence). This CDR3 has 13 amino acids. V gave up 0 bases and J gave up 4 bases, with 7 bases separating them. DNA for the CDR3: TGTGCCTGGAGTGTTGGGTTGAATCAGCCCCAGCATTTT. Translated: CAWSVGLNQPQHF.